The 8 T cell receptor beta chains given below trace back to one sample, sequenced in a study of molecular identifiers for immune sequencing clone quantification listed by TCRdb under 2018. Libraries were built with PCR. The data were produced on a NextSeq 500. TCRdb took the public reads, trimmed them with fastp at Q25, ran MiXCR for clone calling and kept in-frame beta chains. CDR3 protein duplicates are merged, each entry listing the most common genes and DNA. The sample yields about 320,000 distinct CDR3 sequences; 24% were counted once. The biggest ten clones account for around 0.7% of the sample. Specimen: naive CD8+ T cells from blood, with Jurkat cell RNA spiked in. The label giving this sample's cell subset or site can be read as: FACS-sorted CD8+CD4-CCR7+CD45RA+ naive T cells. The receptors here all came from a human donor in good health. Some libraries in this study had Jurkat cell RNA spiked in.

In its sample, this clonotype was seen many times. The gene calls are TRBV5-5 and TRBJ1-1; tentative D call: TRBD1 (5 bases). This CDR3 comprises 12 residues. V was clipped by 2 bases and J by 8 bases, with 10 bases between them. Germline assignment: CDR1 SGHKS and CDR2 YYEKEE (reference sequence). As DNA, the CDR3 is TGTGCCAGCAGCTTCTCCGGACACGAAGCTTTCTTT. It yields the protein CASSFSGHEAFF.

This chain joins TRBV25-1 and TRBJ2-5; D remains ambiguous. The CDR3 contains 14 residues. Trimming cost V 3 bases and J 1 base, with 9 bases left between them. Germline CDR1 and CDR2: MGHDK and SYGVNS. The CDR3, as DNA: TGTGCCAGCAGTGAGGCCGGAATCCAAGAGACCCAGTACTTC. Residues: CASSEAGIQETQYF.

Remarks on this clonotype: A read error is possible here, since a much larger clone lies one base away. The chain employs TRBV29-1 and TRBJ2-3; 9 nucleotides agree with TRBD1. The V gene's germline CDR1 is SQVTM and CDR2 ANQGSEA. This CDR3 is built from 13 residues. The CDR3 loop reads CSVLQGATGTQYF. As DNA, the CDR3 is TGCAGCGTATTACAGGGGGCAACAGGTACGCAGTATTTT.

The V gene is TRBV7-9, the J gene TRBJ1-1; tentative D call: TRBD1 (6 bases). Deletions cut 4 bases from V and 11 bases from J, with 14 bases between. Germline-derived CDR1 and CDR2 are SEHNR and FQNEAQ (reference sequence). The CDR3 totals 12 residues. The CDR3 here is CASSSGGAPAFF. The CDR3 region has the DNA TGTGCCAGCAGCTCCGGGGGGGCCCCTGCTTTCTTT.

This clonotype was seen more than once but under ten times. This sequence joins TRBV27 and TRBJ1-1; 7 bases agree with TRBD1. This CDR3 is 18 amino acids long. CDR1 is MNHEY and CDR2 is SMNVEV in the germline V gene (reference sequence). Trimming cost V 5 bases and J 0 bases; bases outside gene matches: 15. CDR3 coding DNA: TGTGCCAGCAGTGTCCATCCCTCTTCCGGGACAGTGAACACTGAAGCTTTCTTT. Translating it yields CASSVHPSSGTVNTEAFF.

CDR3 DNA: TGTGCCAGCAGCAACCGGGACGTCAGCTCTGGGGCCAACGTCCTGACTTTC. Its translation is CASSNRDVSSGANVLTF. The chain carries TRBV7-9 and TRBJ2-6, with D possibly called TRBD1 or TRBD2 (5 bases each). Germline V gene data show CDR1 as SEHNR and CDR2 as FQNEAQ (reference sequence). Trimming left V 5 bases short and J 0 bases short, with 14 bases between. The CDR3 contains 17 residues.

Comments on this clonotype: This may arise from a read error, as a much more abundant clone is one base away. The DNA of the CDR3 is TGTGCCAGCAGCCAGCGGACAGGGGGCTCTATGCCCACCGGGGGGCTGTTTTTT. It codes for CASSQRTGGSMPTGGLFF. The rearrangement links TRBV7-6 to TRBJ2-2, with 11 bases matching TRBD1. The germline V gene has CDR1 SGHVS and CDR2 FNYEAQ. This CDR3 is built from 18 residues.

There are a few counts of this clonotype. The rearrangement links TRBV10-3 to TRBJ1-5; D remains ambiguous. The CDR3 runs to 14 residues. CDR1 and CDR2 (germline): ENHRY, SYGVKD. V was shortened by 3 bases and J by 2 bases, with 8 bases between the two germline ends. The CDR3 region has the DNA TGTGCCATCAGTGAAGCGCAGGGCAATCAGCCCCAGCATTTT. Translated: CAISEAQGNQPQHF.